A single sample is the source of the 6 T cell receptor beta chains below, sequenced in a study of blood T cells in healthy people across ages. A sample-barcoded 5' primer and a J-beta primer mix were used in a second PCR of roughly 7 to 12 cycles. A single record per CDR3 protein comes from TCRdb applying MiXCR to the 5' RACE reads. This table holds approximately 770,000 distinct CDR3 sequences, roughly 64% found once. The sequencing sample was made of blood. Receptors originate from a man aged 25-45 years in good health.

This chain uses TRBV12-5 with TRBJ1-1, with D possibly matching TRBD1 (6 bases). Per the germline V gene, CDR1 is LGHNT and CDR2 is FRNRAP. The V end was cut by 4 bases, the J end by 3 bases, with 21 bases between. This CDR3 region has 17 residues. CDR3 nucleotides: TGTGCTAGTGGTTACGGCTTCCCTGTCCAGGGGTACACTGAAGCTTTCTTT. Translating it yields CASGYGFPVQGYTEAFF.

This rearrangement joins TRBV30 to TRBJ2-5; tentatively, D is TRBD2 (6 bases). The J call may be wrong; the DNA end is better matched by TRBJ2-7. CDR1 and CDR2 from the germline V gene are GTSNPN and SVGIG (reference sequence). This CDR3 is 12 amino acids long. The CDR3 coding sequence is TGTGCCTGTTACGGGGGAAACAACGAGCAGTACTTC. This sequence encodes CACYGGNNEQYF.

This clonotype appeared a few times. The CDR3 nucleotides read TGTGCCATCAGTGCCGGACAGGGCAGCTCCTACGAGCAGTACTTC. Translation: CAISAGQGSSYEQYF. The V and J genes are TRBV10-3 and TRBJ2-7, with 8 bases matching TRBD1. The CDR3 contains 15 residues. Germline lookup yields CDR1 ENHRY and CDR2 SYGVKD. V dropped 4 bases and J dropped 0; count of bases not matched to a gene: 5.

The chain links TRBV20-1 to TRBJ2-7; D is undetermined. With 6 bases removed from V and 0 bases from J, the gap between germline ends came to 18 bases. The CDR3 totals 15 residues. Germline V lookup: CDR1 DFQATT, CDR2 SNEGSKA (reference sequence). The CDR3 protein is CSAVTPNRNSYEQYF. CDR3 bases: TGCAGTGCGGTTACACCAAACCGGAACTCCTACGAGCAGTACTTC.

The genes are TRBV7-9 and TRBJ2-1; weak D call: TRBD1 (5 bases). The ends were cut back, 7 bases at V and 1 base at J, with 14 bases in the middle. CDR3 length: 15 amino acids. Per the germline V gene, CDR1 is SEHNR and CDR2 is FQNEAQ (reference sequence). The CDR3 here is CASTVRAGSYNEQFF. CDR3 nucleotides: TGTGCCAGCACCGTACGGGCAGGGTCCTACAATGAGCAGTTCTTC.

This clonotype has only one observation. The V call is TRBV7-9, the J call TRBJ2-5; 9 bases match TRBD1. This CDR3 region has 14 residues. Germline values: CDR1 SEHNR, CDR2 FQNEAQ (reference sequence). V was pared by 5 bases and J by 3 bases, with 4 bases of the junction left unmatched. The CDR3 coding sequence is TGTGCCAGCAGCGCGACAGGGGGGAAAGAGACCCAGTACTTC. Protein: CASSATGGKETQYF. The whole variable domain, filled in from reference TRBV7-9 and TRBJ2-5, reads DTGVSQNPRHKITKRGQNVTFRCDPISEHNRLYWYRQTLGQGPEFLTYFQNEAQLEKSRLLSDRFSAERPKGSFSTLEIQRTEQGDSAMYLCASSATGGKETQYFGPGTRLLVL.